The 8 T cell receptor beta chains presented below share a single source sample, sequenced in a study of T cells in localized non-small cell lung cancer. Using immunoSEQ multiplex PCR, the repertoire was profiled, and TCRdb retains in-frame clones only, with some absent. The table lists 1,500 to 2,000 clones, roughly a fifth of them singletons. The material sequenced was normal lung tissue next to the tumor, taken before any cancer treatment. The receptors shown here come from a man between 35 and 75 years old with stage I lung adenocarcinoma.

This clone has only a few counts. This chain joins TRBV6-7 and TRBJ2-4; D perhaps matches TRBD1 (6 bases). TRBV6-7 falls under the ORF class, with uncertain function. The germline V and J ends were trimmed by 0 bases and 2 bases, with 11 bases remaining between them. CDR3 size: 16 residues. CDR3 bases: TGTGCCAGCAGTTACTCGGCTCAGGGGCCCAAAAACATTCAGTACTTC. Its protein is CASSYSAQGPKNIQYF.

By sample fraction, this clone is large. This chain links TRBV6-8 with TRBJ1-3; D may be TRBD1 (5 bases). V was trimmed by 6 bases and J by 0 bases, leaving 15 bases between them. This CDR3 spans 16 amino acids. Germline-derived CDR1 and CDR2 are MNHGY and SAAAGT. CDR3 bases: TGTGCCAGCAGGCGGGGGATAGGGGCCTCTGGAAACACCATATATTTT. Translating it yields CASRRGIGASGNTIYF.

The J gene is TRBJ1-5, the V gene TRBV19; perhaps TRBD1 as D (5 bases). V was clipped by 3 bases and J by 6 bases, with 21 bases between them. Germline-derived CDR1 and CDR2 are LNHDA and SQIVND (reference sequence). This CDR3 has 17 amino acids. Here the CDR3 DNA reads TGTGCCAGTAGTATCCCTCGGGACTTTCGCGGCGCTCAGCCCCAGCATTTT. Translation: CASSIPRDFRGAQPQHF.

This clone is labeled hyperexpanded. The chain recombines TRBV11-3 with TRBJ2-1; 10 bases are shared with TRBD2. Germline CDR1 is SGHNT and CDR2 is YENEEA. The CDR3 contains 15 residues. V lost 6 bases to trimming and J lost 2 bases; unmatched junction nucleotides: 4. The CDR3 region is CASRVAGGTYNEQFF. The CDR3, as DNA: TGTGCCAGCAGGGTAGCGGGAGGAACCTACAATGAGCAGTTCTTC.

This clone was recorded only once. The chain recombines TRBV28 with TRBJ1-5; 7 bases align to TRBD1. This CDR3 has 13 amino acids. Germline V gene sequence: CDR1 MDHEN, CDR2 SYDVKM. With 5 bases clipped from V and 7 bases from J, the junction kept 5 bases outside the gene matches. The CDR3 here is CASSQGGGQPQHF. The CDR3 nucleotides are TGTGCCAGCAGTCAGGGGGGGGGCCAGCCCCAGCATTTT.

The chain recombines TRBV28 with TRBJ1-1; D gene ambiguous. The germline V gene encodes CDR1 MDHEN and CDR2 SYDVKM. This CDR3 is built from 15 residues. The V and J ends lost 4 bases and 6 bases respectively, with 18 bases between them. The CDR3 protein is CASSSPSGIKAEAFF. The DNA of the CDR3 is TGTGCCAGCAGTTCCCCTTCGGGGATTAAGGCTGAAGCTTTCTTT.

This clone was detected only a few times. The rearrangement joins TRBV15 to TRBJ2-5, with D hard to call. CDR1 LNHNV and CDR2 YYDKDF come from the germline V gene (reference sequence). There are 14 residues in the CDR3. V lost 1 base and J 1 base, leaving 7 bases between the germline ends. The CDR3 bases are TGTGCCACCAGCAGAGGCATCCCCCAAGAGACCCAGTACTTC. Amino acid sequence: CATSRGIPQETQYF.

This clone was counted between two and nine times. The V and J genes are TRBV28 and TRBJ2-3; 11 bases map to TRBD2. From germline, CDR1 is MDHEN and CDR2 SYDVKM. Trimming cost V 7 bases and J 4 bases; bases outside gene matches: 10. The CDR3 has 16 amino acids. CDR3 region: CASTNRLAGRADTQYF. As DNA, the CDR3 is TGTGCCAGCACCAACCGACTAGCGGGGAGGGCAGATACGCAGTATTTT.